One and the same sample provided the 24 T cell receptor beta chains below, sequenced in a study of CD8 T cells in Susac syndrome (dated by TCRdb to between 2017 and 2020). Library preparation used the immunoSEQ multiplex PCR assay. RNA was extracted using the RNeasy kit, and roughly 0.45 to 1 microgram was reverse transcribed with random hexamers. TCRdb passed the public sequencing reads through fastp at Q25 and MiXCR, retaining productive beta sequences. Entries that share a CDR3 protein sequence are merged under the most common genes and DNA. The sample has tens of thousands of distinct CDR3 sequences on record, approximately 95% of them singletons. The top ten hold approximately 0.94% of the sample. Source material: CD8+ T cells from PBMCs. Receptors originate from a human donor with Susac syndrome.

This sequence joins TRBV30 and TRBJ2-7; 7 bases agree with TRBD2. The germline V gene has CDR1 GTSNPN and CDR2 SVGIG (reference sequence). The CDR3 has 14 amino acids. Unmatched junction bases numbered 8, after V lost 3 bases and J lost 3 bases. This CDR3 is CAWSGGRAYYEQYF. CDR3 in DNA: TGTGCCTGGAGCGGCGGGAGAGCCTACTACGAGCAGTACTTC. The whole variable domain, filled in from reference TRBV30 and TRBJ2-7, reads SQTIHQWPATLVQPVGSPLSLECTVEGTSNPNLYWYRQAAGRGLQLLFYSVGIGQISSEVPQNLSASRPQDRQFILSSKKLLLSDSGFYLCAWSGGRAYYEQYFGPGTRLTVT.

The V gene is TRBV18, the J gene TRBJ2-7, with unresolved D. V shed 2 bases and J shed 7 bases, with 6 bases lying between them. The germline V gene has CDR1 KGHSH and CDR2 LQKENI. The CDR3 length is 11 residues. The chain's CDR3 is CASSPEREQYF. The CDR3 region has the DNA TGTGCCAGCTCACCAGAAAGAGAGCAGTACTTC.

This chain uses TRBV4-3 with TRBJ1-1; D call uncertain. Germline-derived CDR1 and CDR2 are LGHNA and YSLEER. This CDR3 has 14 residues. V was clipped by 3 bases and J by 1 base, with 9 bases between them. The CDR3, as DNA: TGCGCCAGCAGCCACGCTACACCGAACACTGAAGCTTTCTTT. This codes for CASSHATPNTEAFF.

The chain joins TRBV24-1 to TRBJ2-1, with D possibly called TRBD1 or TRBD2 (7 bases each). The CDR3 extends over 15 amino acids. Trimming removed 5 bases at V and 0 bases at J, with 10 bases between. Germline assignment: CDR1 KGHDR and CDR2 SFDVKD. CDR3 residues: CATSGEGASYNEQFF. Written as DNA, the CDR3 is TGTGCCACCAGTGGGGAGGGGGCCTCCTACAATGAGCAGTTCTTC.

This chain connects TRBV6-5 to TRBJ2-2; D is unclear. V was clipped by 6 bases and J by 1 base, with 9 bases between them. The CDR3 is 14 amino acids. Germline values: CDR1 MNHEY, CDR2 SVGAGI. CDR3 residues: CASSQDENTGELFF. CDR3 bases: TGTGCCAGCAGCCAGGACGAGAACACCGGGGAGCTGTTTTTT.

The CDR3 here is CASSQYDQNIQYF. DNA of the CDR3: TGTGCCAGCAGCCAATACGACCAAAACATTCAGTACTTC. The chain has TRBV5-6 and TRBJ2-4; D is ambiguous. Germline lookup yields CDR1 SGHDT and CDR2 YYEEEE. The CDR3 spans 13 residues. Between the trimmed V and J ends, which lost 4 bases and 5 bases, there was a span of 10 bases.

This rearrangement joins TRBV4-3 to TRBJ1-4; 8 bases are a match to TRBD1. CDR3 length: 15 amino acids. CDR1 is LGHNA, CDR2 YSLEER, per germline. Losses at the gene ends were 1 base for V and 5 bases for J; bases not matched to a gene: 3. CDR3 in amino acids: CASSQGTGTNEKLFF. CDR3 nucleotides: TGCGCCAGCAGCCAAGGGACAGGGACAAATGAAAAACTGTTTTTT.

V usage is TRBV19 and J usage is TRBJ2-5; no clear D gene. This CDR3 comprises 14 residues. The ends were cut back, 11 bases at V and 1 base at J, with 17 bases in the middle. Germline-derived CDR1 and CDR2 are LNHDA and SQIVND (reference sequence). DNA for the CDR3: TGTGCCTCTCAGGACCGAACGGGCCAAGAGACCCAGTACTTC. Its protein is CASQDRTGQETQYF.

DNA of the CDR3: TGTGCCAGCAGCTTAGGCCTAGCGGGAGCCCTCTCCTACGAGCAGTACTTC. As protein: CASSLGLAGALSYEQYF. The chain carries TRBV13 and TRBJ2-7; 10 positions agree with TRBD2. CDR1 and CDR2 from the germline V gene are PRHDT and FYEKMQ (reference sequence). Trimming at V came to 0 bases and at J to 0 bases, leaving 5 bases not matched to a gene. This CDR3 has 17 residues.

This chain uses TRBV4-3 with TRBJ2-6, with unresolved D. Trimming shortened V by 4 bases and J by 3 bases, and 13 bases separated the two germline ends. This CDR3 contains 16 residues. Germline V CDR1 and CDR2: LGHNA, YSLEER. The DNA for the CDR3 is TGCGCCAGCAGCCTGGCTCTGGAAATTGGGGCCAACGTCCTGACTTTC. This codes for CASSLALEIGANVLTF.

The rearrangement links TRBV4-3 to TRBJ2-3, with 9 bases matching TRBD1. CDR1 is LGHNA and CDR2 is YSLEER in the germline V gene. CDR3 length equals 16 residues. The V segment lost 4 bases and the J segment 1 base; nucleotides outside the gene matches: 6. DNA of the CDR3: TGCGCCAGCAGCCCACGTACAGGGGGCCGCACAGATACGCAGTATTTT. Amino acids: CASSPRTGGRTDTQYF.

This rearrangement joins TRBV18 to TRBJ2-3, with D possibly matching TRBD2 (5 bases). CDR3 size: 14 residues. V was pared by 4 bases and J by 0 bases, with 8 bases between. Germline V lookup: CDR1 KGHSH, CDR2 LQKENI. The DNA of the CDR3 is TGTGCCAGCTCACTAGCGACTAGCACAGATACGCAGTATTTT. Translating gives CASSLATSTDTQYF.

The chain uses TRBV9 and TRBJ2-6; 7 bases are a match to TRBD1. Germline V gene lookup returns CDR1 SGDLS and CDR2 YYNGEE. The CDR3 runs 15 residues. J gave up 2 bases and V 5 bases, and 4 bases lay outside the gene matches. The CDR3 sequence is CASSDRVTGANVLTF. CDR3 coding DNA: TGTGCCAGCAGTGACAGGGTTACTGGGGCCAACGTCCTGACTTTC.

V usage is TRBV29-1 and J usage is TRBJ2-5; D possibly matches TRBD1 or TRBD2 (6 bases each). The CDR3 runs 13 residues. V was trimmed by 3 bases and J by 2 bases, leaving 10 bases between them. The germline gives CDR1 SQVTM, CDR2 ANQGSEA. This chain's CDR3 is CSVDGGLQETQYF. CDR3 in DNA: TGCAGCGTTGATGGGGGGCTGCAAGAGACCCAGTACTTC.

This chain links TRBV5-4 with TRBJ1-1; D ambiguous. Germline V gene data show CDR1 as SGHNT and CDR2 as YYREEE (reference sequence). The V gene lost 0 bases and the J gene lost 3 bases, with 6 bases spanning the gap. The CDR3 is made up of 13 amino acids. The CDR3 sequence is CASSLALYTEAFF. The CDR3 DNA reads TGTGCCAGCAGCTTGGCCTTATACACTGAAGCTTTCTTT.

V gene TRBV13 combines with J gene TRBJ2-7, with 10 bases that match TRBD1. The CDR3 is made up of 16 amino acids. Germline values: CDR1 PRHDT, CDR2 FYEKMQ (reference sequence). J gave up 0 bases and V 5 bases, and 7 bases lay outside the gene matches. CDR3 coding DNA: TGTGCCAGCAGCCTACTCGGACAGGGGGGCTCCTACGAGCAGTACTTC. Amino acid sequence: CASSLLGQGGSYEQYF.

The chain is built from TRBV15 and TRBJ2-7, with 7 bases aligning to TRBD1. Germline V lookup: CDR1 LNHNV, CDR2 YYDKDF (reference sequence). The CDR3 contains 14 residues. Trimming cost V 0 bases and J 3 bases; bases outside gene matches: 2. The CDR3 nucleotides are TGTGCCACCAGCAGAGAGGGACAGATCTACGAGCAGTACTTC. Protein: CATSREGQIYEQYF.

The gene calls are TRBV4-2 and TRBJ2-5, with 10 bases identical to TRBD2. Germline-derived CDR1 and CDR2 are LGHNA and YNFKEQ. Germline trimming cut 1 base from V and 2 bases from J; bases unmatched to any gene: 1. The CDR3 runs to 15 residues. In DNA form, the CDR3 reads TGTGCCAGCAGCCAAGGGGGACTAGCGCAAGAGACCCAGTACTTC. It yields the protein CASSQGGLAQETQYF.

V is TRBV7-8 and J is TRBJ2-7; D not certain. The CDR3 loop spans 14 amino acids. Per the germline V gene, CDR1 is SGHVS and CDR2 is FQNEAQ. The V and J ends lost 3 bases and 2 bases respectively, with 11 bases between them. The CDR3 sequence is CASSFTAVPYEQYF. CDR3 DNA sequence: TGTGCCAGCAGCTTCACGGCGGTACCCTACGAGCAGTACTTC.

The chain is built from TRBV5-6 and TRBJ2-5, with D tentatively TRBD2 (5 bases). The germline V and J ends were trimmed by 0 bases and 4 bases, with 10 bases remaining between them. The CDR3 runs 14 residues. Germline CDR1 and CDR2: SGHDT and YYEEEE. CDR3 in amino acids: CASSLEPGLETQYF. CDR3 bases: TGTGCCAGCAGCTTGGAGCCGGGGTTAGAGACCCAGTACTTC.

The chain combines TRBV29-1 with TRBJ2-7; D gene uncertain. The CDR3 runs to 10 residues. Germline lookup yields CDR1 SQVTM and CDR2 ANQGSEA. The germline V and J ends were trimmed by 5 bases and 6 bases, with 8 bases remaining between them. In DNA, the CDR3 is TGCAGCGTTCAGGCCCCCGAGCAGTACTTC. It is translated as CSVQAPEQYF.

The CDR3: CASSLSRLGGELFF. The CDR3 coding sequence is TGTGCCAGCAGTTTATCAAGACTCGGTGGGGAGCTGTTTTTT. This chain links TRBV12-3 or TRBV12-4 with TRBJ2-2; D remains ambiguous. This CDR3 contains 14 residues. V lost 2 bases, J lost 8 bases, and 12 bases lay in between.

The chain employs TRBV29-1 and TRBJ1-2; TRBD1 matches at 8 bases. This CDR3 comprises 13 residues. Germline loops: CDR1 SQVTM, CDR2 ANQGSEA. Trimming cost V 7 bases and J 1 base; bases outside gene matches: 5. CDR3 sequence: CSGGQGGNYGYTF. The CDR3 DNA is TGCAGCGGCGGACAGGGCGGTAACTATGGCTACACCTTC. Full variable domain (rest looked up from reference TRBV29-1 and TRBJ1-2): SAVISQKPSRDICQRGTSLTIQCQVDSQVTMMFWYRQQPGQSLTLIATANQGSEATYESGFVIDKFPISRPNLTFSTLTVSNMSPEDSSIYLCSGGQGGNYGYTFGSGTRLTVV.

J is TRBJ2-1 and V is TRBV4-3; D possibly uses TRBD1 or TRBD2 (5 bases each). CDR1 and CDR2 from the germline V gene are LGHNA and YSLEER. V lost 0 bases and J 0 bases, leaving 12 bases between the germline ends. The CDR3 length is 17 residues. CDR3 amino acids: CASSQESGAGSYNEQFF. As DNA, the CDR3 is TGCGCCAGCAGCCAAGAATCCGGGGCCGGCTCCTACAATGAGCAGTTCTTC.